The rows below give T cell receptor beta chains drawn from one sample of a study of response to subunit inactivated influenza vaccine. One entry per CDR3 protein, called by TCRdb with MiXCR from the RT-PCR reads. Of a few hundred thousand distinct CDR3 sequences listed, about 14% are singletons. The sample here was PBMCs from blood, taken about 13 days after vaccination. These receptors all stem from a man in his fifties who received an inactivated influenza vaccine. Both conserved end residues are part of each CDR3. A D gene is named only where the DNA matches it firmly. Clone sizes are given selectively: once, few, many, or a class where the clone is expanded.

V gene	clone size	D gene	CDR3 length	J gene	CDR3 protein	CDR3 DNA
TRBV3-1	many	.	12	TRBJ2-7	CASSQGGREQYF	TGTGCCAGCAGCCAAGGCGGCAGGGAGCAGTACTTC
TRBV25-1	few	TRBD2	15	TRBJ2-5	CASSLTSVGIETQYF	TGTGCCAGCAGCCTGACTAGCGTCGGGATCGAGACCCAGTACTTC
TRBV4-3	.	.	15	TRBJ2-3	CASSQDMVSTDTQYF	TGCGCCAGCAGCCAAGATATGGTTAGCACAGATACGCAGTATTTT
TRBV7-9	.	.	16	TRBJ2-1	CASSPTTDRNHNEQFF	TGTGCCAGCAGCCCCACGACAGACCGCAATCACAATGAGCAGTTCTTC
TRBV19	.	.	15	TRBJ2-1	CASSRKGPIFNEQFF	TGTGCCAGTAGTAGGAAGGGGCCTATTTTCAATGAGCAGTTCTTC
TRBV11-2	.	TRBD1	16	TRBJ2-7	CASSLDLAGGYYEQYF	TGTGCCAGCAGCTTAGATCTGGCAGGGGGCTACTACGAGCAGTACTTC
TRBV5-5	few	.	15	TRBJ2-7	CASSLDGTYGYEQYF	TGTGCCAGCAGCTTGGATGGGACTTACGGGTACGAGCAGTACTTC
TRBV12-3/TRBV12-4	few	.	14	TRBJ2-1	CASRYSGTYNEQFF	TGTGCCAGCAGGTATAGCGGAACCTACAATGAGCAGTTCTTC
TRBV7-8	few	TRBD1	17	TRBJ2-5	CASSPTPRGQVQETQYF	TGTGCCAGCAGCCCCACTCCACGGGGACAGGTCCAAGAGACCCAGTACTTC
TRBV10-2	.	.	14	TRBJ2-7	CASSEGQYSYEQYF	TGCGCCAGCAGTGAGGGACAGTACTCCTACGAGCAGTACTTC
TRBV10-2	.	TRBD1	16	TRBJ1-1	CASSRTGGGMNTEAFF	TGCGCCAGCAGTAGGACAGGTGGGGGCATGAACACTGAAGCTTTCTTT
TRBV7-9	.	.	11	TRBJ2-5	CAFFDQETQYF	TGTGCTTTCTTCGATCAAGAGACCCAGTACTTC
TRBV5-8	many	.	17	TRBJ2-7	CASSQTTEKIWTYEQYF	TGTGCCAGCAGCCAAACAACCGAGAAAATCTGGACCTACGAGCAGTACTTC
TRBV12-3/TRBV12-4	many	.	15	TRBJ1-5	CASSAPGRRNQPQHF	TGTGCCAGCAGTGCCCCGGGACGGAGAAATCAGCCCCAGCATTTT
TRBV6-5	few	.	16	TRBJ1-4	CASSYSRKGADEKLFF	TGTGCCAGCAGTTACTCTCGAAAAGGCGCAGATGAAAAACTGTTTTTT
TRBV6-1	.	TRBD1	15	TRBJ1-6	CASTETGPNNSPLHF	TGTGCCAGCACCGAGACAGGGCCGAATAATTCACCCCTCCACTTT
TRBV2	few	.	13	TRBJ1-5	CASSEEANQPQHF	TGTGCCAGCAGTGAAGAAGCCAATCAGCCCCAGCATTTT
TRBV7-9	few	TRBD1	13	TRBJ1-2	CASSLAGTGGYTF	TGTGCCAGCAGCTTAGCCGGGACAGGAGGCTACACCTTC
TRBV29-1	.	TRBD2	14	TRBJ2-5	CSVASGSRQETQYF	TGCAGCGTTGCAAGCGGGAGTAGACAAGAGACCCAGTACTTC
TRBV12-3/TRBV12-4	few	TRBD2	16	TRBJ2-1	CASSRSGEGRLNEQFF	TGTGCCAGCAGTCGCAGCGGGGAGGGCCGATTGAATGAGCAGTTCTTC
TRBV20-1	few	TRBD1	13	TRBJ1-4	CSARTGGFEKLFF	TGCAGTGCGAGAACAGGGGGCTTTGAAAAACTGTTTTTT
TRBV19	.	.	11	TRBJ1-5	CATGGSWPQHF	TGTGCCACCGGAGGCTCCTGGCCCCAGCATTTT
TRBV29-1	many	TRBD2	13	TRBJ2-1	CSVRTSGLNEQFF	TGCAGCGTGAGGACTAGCGGATTAAATGAGCAGTTCTTC
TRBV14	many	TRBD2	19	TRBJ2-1	CASSQPGLVAGGSYNEQFF	TGTGCCAGCAGCCAACCGGGACTGGTAGCGGGGGGTTCCTACAATGAGCAGTTCTTC
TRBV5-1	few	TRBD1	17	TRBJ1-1	CASSLEGVRTGNTEAFF	TGCGCCAGCAGCTTGGAGGGGGTGCGGACAGGGAACACTGAAGCTTTCTTT
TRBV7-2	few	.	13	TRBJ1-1	CASSSSGSTEAFF	TGTGCCAGCAGCTCCTCGGGGTCCACTGAAGCTTTCTTT
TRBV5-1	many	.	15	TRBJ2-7	CASSSSDASSYEQYF	TGCGCCAGCAGCTCATCGGACGCTAGCTCCTACGAGCAGTACTTC
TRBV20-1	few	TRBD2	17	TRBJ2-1	CSARDPSGRNTYNEQFF	TGCAGTGCTAGAGACCCTAGCGGGAGGAACACCTACAATGAGCAGTTCTTC
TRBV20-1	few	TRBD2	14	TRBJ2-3	CSARPTSGKDTQYF	TGCAGTGCTCGACCGACTAGCGGGAAGGATACGCAGTATTTT
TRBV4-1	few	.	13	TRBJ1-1	CASSPTGTVEAFF	TGCGCCAGCAGCCCCACCGGGACGGTTGAAGCTTTCTTT
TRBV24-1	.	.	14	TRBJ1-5	CATSAGYSNQPQHF	TGTGCCACCAGTGCGGGTTATAGCAATCAGCCCCAGCATTTT
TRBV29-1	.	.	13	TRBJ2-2	CSVGNGGHGELFF	TGCAGCGTTGGAAACGGGGGGCACGGGGAGCTGTTTTTT
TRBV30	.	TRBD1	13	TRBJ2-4	CAWSADRTNIQYF	TGTGCCTGGAGTGCGGACAGGACGAACATTCAGTACTTC
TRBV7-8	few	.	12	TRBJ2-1	CASSLGWSEQFF	TGTGCCAGCAGCTTAGGATGGAGTGAGCAGTTCTTC
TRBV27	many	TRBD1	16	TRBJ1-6	CASSFTKTGVNSPLHF	TGTGCCAGCAGTTTCACCAAGACAGGGGTTAATTCACCCCTCCACTTT
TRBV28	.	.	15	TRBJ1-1	CASSFPRGGNTEAFF	TGTGCCAGCAGTTTCCCCCGGGGGGGGAACACTGAAGCTTTCTTT
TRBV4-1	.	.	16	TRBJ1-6	CASSQEGGVLNSPLHF	TGCGCCAGCAGCCAAGAAGGAGGTGTCTTGAATTCACCCCTCCACTTT
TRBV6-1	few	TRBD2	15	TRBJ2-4	CASSEALGGKNIQYF	TGTGCCAGCAGTGAAGCGTTGGGAGGGAAAAACATTCAGTACTTC
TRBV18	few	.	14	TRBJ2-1	CASSRAEGYNEQFF	TGTGCCAGCTCACGAGCAGAGGGTTACAATGAGCAGTTCTTC
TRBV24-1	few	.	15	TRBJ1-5	CATSGSGIGNQPQHF	TGTGCCACCTCTGGATCCGGGATCGGCAATCAGCCCCAGCATTTT
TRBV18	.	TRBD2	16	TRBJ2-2	CASSPRGGSNTGELFF	TGTGCCAGCTCCCCACGCGGGGGGTCTAACACCGGGGAGCTGTTTTTT
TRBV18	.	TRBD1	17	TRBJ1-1	CASSPDRDRVLNTEAFF	TGTGCCAGCTCACCAGACCGGGACAGGGTTCTGAACACTGAAGCTTTCTTT
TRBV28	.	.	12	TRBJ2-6	CASSGGANVLTF	TGTGCCAGCAGCGGGGGGGCCAACGTCCTGACTTTC